Listed here are 18 T cell receptor beta chains from one sample, sequenced in a study of shared clonotypes between healthy human individuals. Libraries were prepared by immunoSEQ multiplex PCR; TCRdb keeps only in-frame clonotypes and omits some of them. The sample holds 2 million to 3 million clones, more than 90% seen once. The sequenced material came from naive CD4+ T cells sorted from blood. Subset denoted: CD45RA+ positively selected. These receptors were obtained from a man aged 18 to 30 in good health.

In regard to this clone: This specimen includes other DNA sequences encoding the same CDR3. The chain joins TRBV6-5 to TRBJ2-7, with D tentatively TRBD1 (5 bases). CDR3 size: 12 residues. The germline CDR1 and CDR2 sequences are MNHEY and SVGAGI. The ends were cut back, 2 bases at V and 4 bases at J, with 6 bases in the middle. The CDR3 DNA is TGTGCCAGCAGTTACGACAGTTACGAGCAGTACTTC. This sequence encodes CASSYDSYEQYF.

The chain employs TRBV28 and TRBJ2-2; the match to TRBD1 covers 9 bases. This CDR3 has 16 amino acids. Trimming removed 0 bases from V and 6 bases from J; junction bases left unmatched: 5. Germline V lookup: CDR1 MDHEN, CDR2 SYDVKM. CDR3 loop: CASSLWGQGTPGELFF. CDR3 bases: TGTGCCAGCAGTTTATGGGGACAGGGAACACCCGGGGAGCTGTTTTTT.

This chain uses TRBV28 with TRBJ1-4; 7 nucleotides align to TRBD1. Losses at the gene ends were 5 bases for V and 2 bases for J; bases not matched to a gene: 14. In germline, CDR1 is MDHEN, CDR2 SYDVKM. The CDR3 is 18 residues long. CDR3 residues: CASSLRQGRWATNEKLFF. The CDR3 bases are TGTGCCAGCAGTCTCAGACAGGGAAGGTGGGCGACTAATGAAAAACTGTTTTTT.

V usage is TRBV7-6 and J usage is TRBJ2-1, with D unresolved. V was cut by 5 bases and J by 5 bases, with 13 bases left in between. This CDR3 has 14 residues. CDR1 is SGHVS and CDR2 is FNYEAQ in the germline V gene. The chain's CDR3 is CASSPRVANNEQFF. In DNA form, the CDR3 reads TGTGCCAGCAGCCCCCGGGTTGCCAACAATGAGCAGTTCTTC.

The chain combines TRBV4-1 with TRBJ2-3, with 10 bases identical to TRBD2. CDR1 and CDR2 (germline): MGHRA, YSYEKL. With V trimmed by 6 bases and J by 6 bases, 6 bases remained unmatched. This CDR3 comprises 14 residues. CDR3 in DNA: TGCGCCAGCAGGGAGCGGGGGGGTATTGATACGCAGTATTTT. Translation: CASRERGGIDTQYF.

This chain uses TRBV7-8 with TRBJ1-1; 7 positions agree with TRBD1. The germline V gene has CDR1 SGHVS and CDR2 FQNEAQ. The CDR3 is 13 residues long. The junction had 10 bases not matched to a gene; V was cut back by 7 bases and J by 8 bases. CDR3 residues: CASIPIRGQEAFF. CDR3 DNA: TGTGCCAGCATCCCTATCAGGGGACAGGAAGCTTTCTTT.

The V gene is TRBV6-4, the J gene TRBJ2-1, with 12 bases aligning to TRBD2. The germline V gene has CDR1 MRHNA and CDR2 SNTAGT. The length of the CDR3 is 16 residues. V shed 6 bases, J shed 2 bases, and the junction held 5 bases outside the gene matches. The DNA for the CDR3 is TGTGCCAGCAGCCAAGCTAGCGGGGGGGCCTACAATGAGCAGTTCTTC. It yields the protein CASSQASGGAYNEQFF.

The CDR3: CASSPPTGPTGELFF. CDR3 nucleotide sequence: TGTGCCAGCTCACCCCCGACAGGGCCCACCGGGGAGCTGTTTTTT. J is TRBJ2-2 and V is TRBV18, with 7 bases fitting TRBD1. The germline gives CDR1 KGHSH, CDR2 LQKENI. The junction had 5 bases not matched to a gene; V was cut back by 3 bases and J by 4 bases. CDR3 length: 15 residues.

The V gene is TRBV2, the J gene TRBJ1-2, with no clear D. The germline CDR1 and CDR2 sequences are SNHLY and FYNNEI. This CDR3 contains 14 residues. Trimming left V 0 bases short and J 0 bases short, with 5 bases between. The CDR3 is CASSEAMANYGYTF. Written as DNA, the CDR3 is TGTGCCAGCAGTGAAGCAATGGCTAACTATGGCTACACCTTC.

The rearrangement links TRBV29-1 to TRBJ2-3, with 9 bases lining up with TRBD2. Germline V gene sequence: CDR1 SQVTM, CDR2 ANQGSEA. Trimming took 6 bases from V and 3 from J; bases not matched to a gene: 7. The CDR3 extends over 14 amino acids. CDR3 nucleotides: TGCAGCGTCCTTAGCGGGAGAGCAACAGATACGCAGTATTTT. This sequence encodes CSVLSGRATDTQYF.

This rearrangement joins TRBV6-5 to TRBJ2-1, with 8 bases that match TRBD1. The trim removed 10 bases at V and 0 bases at J, leaving 8 bases unmatched. This CDR3 has 15 amino acids. From germline, CDR1 is MNHEY and CDR2 SVGAGI. The CDR3 DNA is TGTGCCACCCGGGGGACAGGATACTCCTACAATGAGCAGTTCTTC. Protein product: CATRGTGYSYNEQFF.

This rearrangement joins TRBV10-3 to TRBJ2-5; 13 bases map to TRBD2. The CDR3 contains 16 residues. The V and J ends lost 6 bases and 5 bases, in that order; junction bases with no gene match: 9. Germline-derived CDR1 and CDR2 are ENHRY and SYGVKD. As DNA, the CDR3 is TGTGCCATCAGGGACTCGGGACTAGCGGGGTCTGAGACCCAGTACTTC. Translating gives CAIRDSGLAGSETQYF.

This clone was detected a few times. One end of the junction is discordant with germline, which a read error may explain. The genes are TRBV20-1 and TRBJ1-1, with D unresolved. CDR3 length equals 10 residues. Germline lookup yields CDR1 DFQATT and CDR2 SNEGSKA (reference sequence). The CDR3 sequence is CSASREEVLF. In DNA form, the CDR3 reads TGCAGTGCTAGCCGTGAAGAGGTACTCTTT.

The V gene is TRBV7-9, the J gene TRBJ1-5; no clear D gene. Germline-derived CDR1 and CDR2 are SEHNR and FQNEAQ (reference sequence). This CDR3 region has 13 residues. V gave up 5 bases and J gave up 6 bases, with 11 bases separating them. CDR3 protein: CASSQSEGQPQHF. In DNA form, the CDR3 reads TGTGCCAGCAGCCAGAGTGAAGGTCAGCCCCAGCATTTT.

The genes are TRBV12-5 and TRBJ2-7; D possibly uses TRBD1 or TRBD2 (6 bases each). This CDR3 is built from 16 residues. Germline V gene data show CDR1 as LGHNT and CDR2 as FRNRAP. Trimming took 4 bases from V and 5 from J, leaving 21 bases between them. The CDR3 loop reads CASGSGLGGRQNEQYF. Here the CDR3 DNA reads TGTGCTAGTGGTTCCGGGCTTGGGGGGCGACAGAACGAGCAGTACTTC.

The V and J genes are TRBV9 and TRBJ2-5, with 7 bases identical to TRBD2. V was pared by 0 bases and J by 5 bases, with 13 bases of the junction left unmatched. This CDR3 region has 17 residues. The germline V gene has CDR1 SGDLS and CDR2 YYNGEE. Here the CDR3 DNA reads TGTGCCAGCAGCGTAGGTCCTAGCGGAAACTTACTTGAGACCCAGTACTTC. Its translation: CASSVGPSGNLLETQYF.

The chain combines TRBV6-1 with TRBJ1-4; no reliable D call. Germline V CDR1 and CDR2: MNHNS, SASEGT. This CDR3 spans 13 amino acids. Trimming stripped 2 bases from V and 15 bases from J, with 16 bases between. DNA of the CDR3: TGTGCCAGCAGTGAACAATCGCCGGGGTGGGTGTTTTTT. Its protein is CASSEQSPGWVFF.

This chain links TRBV15 with TRBJ2-7; D is unresolved. Germline V gene sequence: CDR1 LNHNV, CDR2 YYDKDF (reference sequence). V was shortened by 0 bases and J by 3 bases, with 12 bases between the two germline ends. The CDR3 has 15 amino acids. The CDR3 reads CATSREIGWFYEQYF. The DNA for the CDR3 is TGTGCCACCAGCAGAGAGATCGGGTGGTTCTACGAGCAGTACTTC.